The rows below give T cell receptor beta chains drawn from one sample of a study of T-cell reconstitution after alpha-beta-depleted transplantation in children. From the PCR reads, TCRdb called clonotypes with MiXCR, one entry per CDR3 protein. The sample has more than 400,000 distinct CDR3 sequences, roughly 44% seen once. This material consisted of PBMCs, taken before TCRalphabeta/CD19-depleted stem cell transplant. Receptor source: a girl aged 2-10 years with aplastic anemia, due to receive a stem cell transplant. The CDR3 runs from the conserved cysteine through the conserved F or W. A D gene is named only where the DNA matches it firmly. The size of a clone is reported for some rows only, either as once, few or many, or as a class for expanded clones.

d_call	v_call	j_call	clone_size	cdr3_aa	cdr3_nt
NA	TRBV5-1	TRBJ1-2	NA	CACSLGNTPSYGYTF	TGCGCCTGCAGCTTGGGGAATACCCCCAGCTATGGCTACACCTTC
NA	TRBV3-1	TRBJ1-6	NA	CASSFLTGIKGDSPLHF	TGTGCCAGCAGCTTCCTAACAGGGATCAAAGGTGATTCACCCCTCCACTTT
NA	TRBV7-9	TRBJ2-7	few	CASSLEVTTEQYF	TGTGCCAGCAGCTTAGAAGTGACTACCGAGCAGTACTTC
TRBD1	TRBV20-1	TRBJ2-6	many	CSARRDRADSGANVLTF	TGCAGTGCTCGCCGGGACAGGGCGGACTCTGGGGCCAACGTCCTGACTTTC
NA	TRBV4-2	TRBJ2-7	few	CASSQDPNYPYEQYF	TGTGCCAGCAGCCAAGATCCTAATTACCCCTACGAGCAGTACTTC
TRBD1	TRBV4-1	TRBJ2-7	NA	CASGQGSSEQYF	TGCGCCAGCGGACAGGGGAGTTCCGAGCAGTACTTC
NA	TRBV7-8	TRBJ2-5	few	CASSLDGRRTGRETQYF	TGTGCCAGCAGCTTAGATGGCAGGAGGACCGGTAGAGAGACCCAGTACTTC
NA	TRBV29-1	TRBJ1-3	NA	CSVEDLAGNTIYF	TGCAGCGTTGAAGATCTTGCTGGAAACACCATATATTTT
NA	TRBV9	TRBJ1-1	NA	CASSVGLGGGTEAFF	TGTGCCAGCAGCGTAGGGCTGGGCGGTGGGACTGAAGCTTTCTTT
NA	TRBV20-1	TRBJ1-1	NA	CSATRRMAFF	TGCAGTGCTACTCGGCGTATGGCTTTCTTT
NA	TRBV20-1	TRBJ2-3	few	CSASLRGRGPNPPDTQYF	TGCAGTGCTAGTCTCAGGGGCCGCGGCCCCAATCCACCAGATACGCAGTATTTT
TRBD1	TRBV11-3	TRBJ2-2	NA	CASSSPGQGIGELFF	TGTGCCAGCAGCTCGCCGGGACAGGGAATCGGGGAGCTGTTTTTT
TRBD1	TRBV7-2	TRBJ2-5	NA	CASSKQGWETQYF	TGTGCCAGCAGCAAACAGGGGTGGGAGACCCAGTACTTC
NA	TRBV12-3/TRBV12-4	TRBJ1-5	NA	CASTKVGVEGQPQHF	TGTGCCAGCACCAAGGTCGGGGTCGAGGGTCAGCCCCAGCATTTT
TRBD1	TRBV10-3	TRBJ2-5	NA	CAISESAQGAQETQYF	TGTGCCATCAGTGAGTCGGCCCAGGGGGCCCAAGAGACCCAGTACTTC
TRBD1	TRBV7-8	TRBJ1-5	NA	CASSLTGLYSNQPQHF	TGTGCCAGCAGCCTGACAGGGTTATATAGCAATCAGCCCCAGCATTTT
TRBD1	TRBV19	TRBJ2-2	NA	CASTHSKGQGRRTGELFF	TGTGCCAGTACCCACTCAAAAGGACAGGGAAGAAGGACCGGGGAGCTGTTTTTT
NA	TRBV7-6	TRBJ2-5	NA	CASSSGSPETQYF	TGTGCCAGCAGCTCCGGGTCCCCAGAGACCCAGTACTTC
NA	TRBV3-1	TRBJ2-3	few	CASSQDRGPTTLRTDTQYF	TGTGCCAGCAGCCAAGATAGAGGACCTACCACTTTACGCACAGATACGCAGTATTTT
NA	TRBV4-1	TRBJ2-7	few	CASSQEGRLGSYEQYF	TGCGCCAGCAGCCAAGAGGGTAGGCTGGGGTCCTACGAGCAGTACTTC
NA	TRBV18	TRBJ2-1	NA	CASSPGPQNGLGRQFF	TGTGCCAGCTCACCCGGACCCCAAAACGGACTGGGAAGGCAGTTCTTC
TRBD2	TRBV7-8	TRBJ2-1	NA	CASSSSGAISYNEQFF	TGTGCCAGCAGCAGTAGCGGGGCCATCTCCTACAATGAGCAGTTCTTC
NA	TRBV27	TRBJ2-1	NA	CASSLGRGWNNEQFF	TGTGCCAGCAGTTTAGGGCGTGGGTGGAACAATGAGCAGTTCTTC
NA	TRBV20-1	TRBJ2-7	NA	CSAPEMGRGQYF	TGCAGTGCCCCCGAGATGGGAAGGGGGCAGTACTTC
TRBD2	TRBV6-2/TRBV6-3	TRBJ2-5	few	CASVREGGVGETQYF	TGTGCCAGCGTTCGGGAGGGCGGCGTGGGGGAGACCCAGTACTTC
NA	TRBV7-2	TRBJ2-5	NA	CASSFLQTQYF	TGTGCCAGCAGCTTTTTGCAGACCCAGTACTTC
NA	TRBV4-1	TRBJ1-2	medium-sized	CASSRTGNGYTF	TGCGCCAGCAGCCGGACGGGGAATGGCTACACCTTC
NA	TRBV28	TRBJ1-2	NA	CASSQASAYYGYTF	TGTGCCAGCAGCCAGGCCTCAGCTTACTATGGCTACACCTTC
TRBD2	TRBV7-2	TRBJ2-1	NA	CASSLRRLAGADEQFF	TGTGCCAGCAGCCTACGGAGACTAGCGGGGGCCGATGAGCAGTTCTTC
NA	TRBV7-3	TRBJ2-1	once	CASSLGLGGNEQFF	TGTGCCAGCAGCTTAGGGCTAGGAGGCAATGAGCAGTTCTTC
NA	TRBV28	TRBJ1-1	few	CAAEGRTEAFF	TGTGCCGCGGAAGGTCGGACTGAAGCTTTCTTT
NA	TRBV4-1	TRBJ2-7	NA	CASSPSAGLSSYEQYF	TGCGCCAGCAGCCCATCGGCCGGGTTAAGCTCCTACGAGCAGTACTTC
NA	TRBV9	TRBJ2-1	NA	CASSVASMVAEPDEQFF	TGTGCCAGCAGCGTAGCTAGTATGGTAGCGGAGCCGGATGAGCAGTTCTTC
TRBD1	TRBV18	TRBJ1-1	few	CASWGQGSNTEAFF	TGTGCCAGCTGGGGACAGGGGTCGAACACTGAAGCTTTCTTT
NA	TRBV4-2	TRBJ2-7	NA	CASSAVGLYEQYF	TGTGCCAGCAGCGCTGTGGGGCTCTACGAGCAGTACTTC
NA	TRBV15	TRBJ2-7	many	CATSAFPGADLSYEQYF	TGTGCCACCAGCGCGTTCCCAGGTGCCGATCTTTCCTACGAGCAGTACTTC
TRBD2	TRBV4-3	TRBJ2-2	many	CASSQVAGGYTGELFF	TGCGCCAGCAGCCAAGTGGCGGGAGGTTACACCGGGGAGCTGTTTTTT
TRBD2	TRBV20-1	TRBJ2-5	many	CSAPSGGSFQETQYF	TGCAGTGCCCCATCGGGCGGGAGCTTCCAAGAGACCCAGTACTTC
NA	TRBV12-3/TRBV12-4	TRBJ2-7	many	CASGRTPSYEQYF	TGTGCCAGCGGGAGGACTCCCTCCTACGAGCAGTACTTC
TRBD1	TRBV19	TRBJ1-1	many	CASSIDAGGITEAFF	TGTGCCAGTAGTATAGATGCAGGGGGCATCACTGAAGCTTTCTTT
NA	TRBV29-1	TRBJ2-3	NA	CSVYPDSTDTQYF	TGCAGCGTTTATCCGGACTCAACGGATACGCAGTATTTT
TRBD1	TRBV18	TRBJ2-5	many	CASSRSQGRETQYF	TGTGCCAGCTCACGGTCACAGGGGAGAGAGACCCAGTACTTC
NA	TRBV7-2	TRBJ2-5	NA	CASSLEWAGETQYF	TGTGCCAGCAGCTTAGAGTGGGCGGGAGAGACCCAGTACTTC
NA	TRBV20-1	TRBJ1-5	few	CSANVGEGQPQHF	TGCAGTGCTAATGTCGGGGAGGGTCAGCCCCAGCATTTT
NA	TRBV6-1	TRBJ1-3	few	CASSDTFGAGNTIYF	TGTGCCAGCAGTGACACCTTTGGAGCTGGAAACACCATATATTTT
TRBD2	TRBV12-3/TRBV12-4	TRBJ2-4	NA	CASSSPSGGHKNIQYF	TGTGCCAGCAGTTCCCCTAGCGGGGGGCACAAAAACATTCAGTACTTC
NA	TRBV28	TRBJ2-5	NA	CASSLSGRASEETQYF	TGTGCCAGCAGTTTGAGCGGCAGGGCGTCGGAGGAGACCCAGTACTTC
TRBD2	TRBV20-1	TRBJ2-3	NA	CSAAGTSVFSTDTQYF	TGCAGTGCGGCTGGGACTAGCGTATTCAGCACAGATACGCAGTATTTT
TRBD2	TRBV5-1	TRBJ2-3	NA	CASSLDPGGPTDTQYF	TGCGCCAGCAGCTTGGATCCGGGAGGACCCACAGATACGCAGTATTTT
NA	TRBV20-1	TRBJ2-5	NA	CSLPRRGMETQYF	TGCAGTCTCCCGCGGCGGGGTATGGAGACCCAGTACTTC
TRBD1	TRBV30	TRBJ1-2	once	CAWRSTTGGINYGYTF	TGTGCCTGGAGATCAACGACAGGGGGAATTAACTATGGCTACACCTTC
TRBD2	TRBV20-1	TRBJ2-7	few	CSASFSGSSYEQYF	TGCAGTGCGTCTTTTAGCGGGAGCTCCTACGAGCAGTACTTC
NA	TRBV20-1	TRBJ2-6	many	CSALPPGAGANVLTF	TGCAGTGCACTCCCGCCGGGGGCCGGGGCCAACGTCCTGACTTTC
NA	TRBV6-1	TRBJ2-7	few	CASRAGAFYEQYF	TGTGCCAGCAGGGCAGGAGCTTTCTACGAGCAGTACTTC
NA	TRBV29-1	TRBJ2-1	NA	CSVEDPIYYNEQFF	TGCAGCGTTGAAGATCCTATTTACTACAATGAGCAGTTCTTC
NA	TRBV5-8	TRBJ2-7	NA	CASSLTGHSYEQYF	TGTGCCAGCAGCTTGACAGGCCATTCCTACGAGCAGTACTTC
NA	TRBV11-2	TRBJ2-5	few	CASSLGFVGQGETQYF	TGTGCCAGCAGCTTAGGATTTGTGGGGCAGGGTGAGACCCAGTACTTC
TRBD2	TRBV12-3/TRBV12-4	TRBJ2-1	NA	CASEGRGGNEQFF	TGTGCCAGCGAAGGCCGGGGGGGCAATGAGCAGTTCTTC